This T cell receptor (beta chain) was retrieved from a study of T cell repertoires in cytomegalovirus infection. Study-level background: Public TCR beta signatures were indicative of both CMV infection and a matching HLA type. Study-wide results and caveats: Individuals carrying CMV plus the relevant HLA were identified by cumulative frequency of public TCR beta families. The ex vivo response was dominated by HLA-C-restricted CMV-specific TCR beta clonotypes.

This clonotype was detected only a few times. The antigen is not known. This CDR3 is 16 amino acids long. The germline V gene encodes CDR1 MNHEY and CDR2 SVGEGT. J lost 6 bases, V lost 2 bases, and 5 bases had no gene match. TCRdb fed the reads into MiXCR, producing one record per CDR3 protein. The sample yields about 150,000 distinct CDR3 sequences, 20% to 25% seen once. The sequenced sample consisted of PBMCs. The origin of this receptor is a human donor in good health (CMV status not recorded). Some clones in this sample may be carry-over from other donors' samples. The chain uses TRBV6-2 or TRBV6-3 and TRBJ2-1, with TRBD2 matching 12 bases. The CDR3 bases are TGTGCCAGCAGTTACCTAGCGGGAGGGCCCTTCAATGAGCAGTTCTTC. Residues: CASSYLAGGPFNEQFF.